One sample yielded the 14 T cell receptor beta chains listed below, sequenced in a study of T cell changes during pregnancy in multiple sclerosis. Measured with immunoSEQ multiplex PCR; TCRdb has only the in-frame clones, and not every one. The sample records tens of thousands of clones, around 87% being singletons. Sequences were derived from peripheral blood, sampled after pregnancy. Source of these receptors: a female donor in good health, enrolled as a control in a pregnancy study.

This clone was counted a single time. The chain couples TRBV30 to TRBJ1-1, with no clear D. The germline V and J ends were trimmed by 3 bases and 3 bases, with 11 bases remaining between them. Germline values: CDR1 GTSNPN, CDR2 SVGIG (reference sequence). The CDR3 spans 13 residues. The CDR3 spells CAWRAGIYTEAFF. CDR3 DNA sequence: TGTGCCTGGAGGGCCGGGATCTACACTGAAGCTTTCTTT.

V usage is TRBV7-9 and J usage is TRBJ2-2, with TRBD1 identical over 7 bases. J gave up 4 bases and V 6 bases, and 5 bases lay outside the gene matches. Germline CDR1 reads SEHNR; CDR2 reads FQNEAQ (reference sequence). The CDR3 has 14 residues. The chain's CDR3 is CASRPDRVTGELFF. CDR3 DNA sequence: TGTGCCAGCAGACCTGACAGGGTCACCGGGGAGCTGTTTTTT.

This chain joins TRBV9 and TRBJ2-5; TRBD2 matches 7 bases. J was trimmed by 3 bases and V by 3 bases; bases with no gene match: 8. Germline CDR1 SGDLS, CDR2 YYNGEE. This CDR3 is built from 15 residues. The CDR3 region has the DNA TGTGCCAGCAGCGCTCCGACTAGCAGCAAAGAGACCCAGTACTTC. Its protein product is CASSAPTSSKETQYF.

The chain is built from TRBV7-9 and TRBJ1-1, with a tentative D call TRBD1 (5 bases). Trimming cost V 5 bases and J 5 bases, with 15 bases left between them. CDR1 and CDR2 from the germline V gene are SEHNR and FQNEAQ (reference sequence). The CDR3 loop spans 14 amino acids. The CDR3 loop reads CASSLEGYRTEAFF. CDR3 nucleotide sequence: TGTGCCAGCAGCCTAGAGGGGTACCGGACTGAAGCTTTCTTT.

This clone was picked up one time. The V gene is TRBV29-1, the J gene TRBJ1-2; possible D gene TRBD1, 6 bases. The CDR3 covers 13 residues. The ends were cut back, 3 bases at V and 6 bases at J, with 14 bases in the middle. Per germline, CDR1 SQVTM and CDR2 ANQGSEA. CDR3 nucleotide sequence: TGCAGCGTTGAGCAGGGGACGTTCAATGGCTACACCTTC. Protein product: CSVEQGTFNGYTF.

The chain uses TRBV5-4 and TRBJ2-5, with 7 bases identical to TRBD1. The CDR3 loop spans 14 amino acids. With 1 base clipped from V and 3 bases from J, the junction kept 3 bases outside the gene matches. Germline CDR1 and CDR2: SGHNT and YYREEE (reference sequence). The CDR3 loop is CASSLSRGKETQYF. As DNA, the CDR3 is TGTGCCAGCAGCTTGAGCAGGGGGAAAGAGACCCAGTACTTC.

V and J are TRBV4-3 and TRBJ1-1; 8 nucleotides align to TRBD1. Germline assignment: CDR1 LGHNA and CDR2 YSLEER. Germline trimming cut 4 bases from V and 6 bases from J; bases unmatched to any gene: 4. The CDR3 loop spans 13 amino acids. The DNA for the CDR3 is TGCGCCAGCAGCCGGGACAGGTACTCTGAAGCTTTCTTT. The encoded protein is CASSRDRYSEAFF.

This rearrangement joins TRBV2 to TRBJ1-2; no clear D. The CDR3 is 13 amino acids. With 2 bases removed from V and 7 bases from J, the gap between germline ends came to 11 bases. CDR1 and CDR2 (germline): SNHLY, FYNNEI. As DNA, the CDR3 is TGTGCCAGCAGTGAAAGGACTATGGTTGGCTACACCTTC. Translated: CASSERTMVGYTF.

This clone was detected only a few times. This sequence joins TRBV19 and TRBJ2-3, with 13 bases aligning to TRBD2. V lost 6 bases to trimming and J lost 3 bases; unmatched junction nucleotides: 6. Germline CDR1 is LNHDA and CDR2 is SQIVND (reference sequence). The length of the CDR3 is 16 residues. In nucleotides, the CDR3 is TGTGCCAGTAGACTAACTAGCGGGAGGGCGACAGATACGCAGTATTTT. Its protein product is CASRLTSGRATDTQYF.

The rearrangement links TRBV5-1 to TRBJ2-1; D call uncertain. The CDR3 is 13 residues long. Germline CDR1 SGHRS, CDR2 YFSETQ. V lost 3 bases, J lost 0 bases, and 4 bases lay in between. The CDR3 region is CASSSLSYNEQFF. CDR3 nucleotides: TGCGCCAGCAGCTCCCTCTCCTACAATGAGCAGTTCTTC.

The V and J genes are TRBV5-6 and TRBJ2-1; D not resolved. Trimming pared 0 bases from V and 7 bases from J, leaving 17 bases between. CDR1 and CDR2 (germline): SGHDT, YYEEEE. The CDR3 extends over 16 amino acids. The CDR3 sequence is CASSLDERGVWNEQFF. The CDR3 bases are TGTGCCAGCAGCTTGGACGAAAGAGGCGTCTGGAATGAGCAGTTCTTC.

The gene calls are TRBV9 and TRBJ2-5, with D possibly being TRBD2 (6 bases). Germline CDR1 SGDLS, CDR2 YYNGEE. Between the trimmed V and J ends, which lost 4 bases and 5 bases, there was a span of 18 bases. This CDR3 is 15 amino acids long. DNA of the CDR3: TGTGCCAGCAGCCAAAGAGGAAACAGCGGGGAGACCCAGTACTTC. Amino acid sequence: CASSQRGNSGETQYF.

This clone has just one count. The V call is TRBV28, the J call TRBJ2-1, with D uncertain. V lost 6 bases to trimming and J lost 0 bases, with 15 bases between them. Per the germline V gene, CDR1 is MDHEN and CDR2 is SYDVKM. CDR3 length: 16 residues. The CDR3 protein is CASSFRLGSSYNEQFF. For the CDR3, the DNA is TGTGCCAGCAGCTTCCGTCTAGGAAGCTCCTACAATGAGCAGTTCTTC. The full variable domain, with the rest looked up from reference TRBV28 and TRBJ2-1, is DVKVTQSSRYLVKRTGEKVFLECVQDMDHENMFWYRQDPGLGLRLIYFSYDVKMKEKGDIPEGYSVSREKKERFSLILESASTNQTSMYLCASSFRLGSSYNEQFFGPGTRLTVL.

V is TRBV4-2 and J is TRBJ2-5, with 10 bases matching TRBD2. This CDR3 comprises 18 residues. Germline V gives CDR1 LGHNA, CDR2 YNFKEQ. V shed 1 base, J shed 0 bases, and the junction held 8 bases outside the gene matches. The CDR3, as DNA: TGTGCCAGCAGCCAAGGGCTAGCGGGGGCCTCGTACCAAGAGACCCAGTACTTC. Protein product: CASSQGLAGASYQETQYF.